Below are 26 T cell receptor beta chains sequenced from a single sample in a study of control samples from healthy donors and cancer patients. Clones were read by immunoSEQ multiplex PCR, and TCRdb kept only the in-frame ones, dropping some. The sample holds 160,000 or so clones, nearly 96% seen once. The specimen sequenced was blood. The receptors stem from a woman aged 25 to 39 in good health.

The chain links TRBV6-5 to TRBJ2-5, with TRBD1 matching over 10 bases. J gave up 5 bases and V 2 bases, and 8 bases lay outside the gene matches. The germline gives CDR1 MNHEY, CDR2 SVGAGI. The CDR3 covers 16 residues. DNA for the CDR3: TGTGCCAGCAGTTACAGCCCGACAGGGGGCGATGAGACCCAGTACTTC. Translated: CASSYSPTGGDETQYF.

The chain combines TRBV6-1 with TRBJ1-2, with 7 positions matching TRBD1. The CDR3 length is 15 residues. Germline assignment: CDR1 MNHNS and CDR2 SASEGT. Trimming at V came to 2 bases and at J to 0 bases, leaving 3 bases not matched to a gene. In DNA form, the CDR3 reads TGTGCCAGCAGTGAATGGACAGGTCCTAACTATGGCTACACCTTC. Its translation: CASSEWTGPNYGYTF.

The rearrangement links TRBV10-1 to TRBJ2-1; maybe TRBD1 (5 bases). Germline-derived CDR1 and CDR2 are WNHNN and SYGVQD (reference sequence). The V end was cut by 6 bases, the J end by 4 bases, with 10 bases between. The CDR3 has 13 amino acids. The DNA for the CDR3 is TGCGCCAGCAGCCTTAACAGGTACAATGAGCAGTTCTTC. Its translation is CASSLNRYNEQFF.

This sequence joins TRBV18 and TRBJ2-1, with 9 bases that match TRBD1. With 0 bases clipped from V and 6 bases from J, the junction kept 9 bases outside the gene matches. CDR1 is KGHSH and CDR2 is LQKENI in the germline V gene. The CDR3 is made up of 17 amino acids. CDR3 sequence: CASSPPKGTGLGNEQFF. CDR3 nucleotides: TGTGCCAGCTCACCACCGAAAGGGACAGGGTTGGGCAATGAGCAGTTCTTC. Full variable domain (outside the CDR3, taken from reference TRBV18 and TRBJ2-1): NAGVMQNPRHLVRRRGQEARLRCSPMKGHSHVYWYRQLPEEGLKFMVYLQKENIIDESGMPKERFSAEFPKEGPSILRIQQVVRGDSAAYFCASSPPKGTGLGNEQFFGPGTRLTVL.

The rearrangement links TRBV9 to TRBJ2-1, with unresolved D. Trimming pared 0 bases from V and 10 bases from J, leaving 8 bases between. The germline CDR1 and CDR2 sequences are SGDLS and YYNGEE. The CDR3 is made up of 12 amino acids. The CDR3 reads CASSVGGREQFF. CDR3 DNA sequence: TGTGCCAGCAGCGTAGGCGGTAGGGAGCAGTTCTTC.

The CDR3 nucleotides are TGCAGTGCTTTTCAGGGTTATGAGCAGTTCTTC. It specifies CSAFQGYEQFF. The chain has TRBV20-1 and TRBJ2-1, with D possibly matching TRBD1 (5 bases). Germline loops: CDR1 DFQATT, CDR2 SNEGSKA (reference sequence). V lost 5 bases and J 8 bases, leaving 10 bases between the germline ends. CDR3 length: 11 amino acids.

The rearrangement joins TRBV15 to TRBJ2-7, with D maybe TRBD1 (6 bases). V lost 4 bases to trimming and J lost 0 bases, with 13 bases between them. The CDR3 has 15 amino acids. Germline V gives CDR1 LNHNV, CDR2 YYDKDF (reference sequence). The CDR3, as DNA: TGTGCCACCAGCATCTCGACAGGAGACTCCTACGAGCAGTACTTC. Translated: CATSISTGDSYEQYF.

The genes are TRBV19 and TRBJ1-6, with TRBD1 matching over 9 bases. V lost 8 bases and J lost 0; bases outside the gene matches: 14. This CDR3 contains 19 residues. The germline V gene has CDR1 LNHDA and CDR2 SQIVND (reference sequence). The CDR3 DNA sequence: TGTGCCAGTTTGGGTCGGACAGGGGAGGTTGGCTCCTATAATTCACCCCTCCACTTT. This sequence encodes CASLGRTGEVGSYNSPLHF.

This chain links TRBV5-1 with TRBJ2-7; 7 bases match TRBD2. The V gene's germline CDR1 is SGHRS and CDR2 YFSETQ. The CDR3 has 13 amino acids. V shed 7 bases, J shed 0 bases, and the junction held 4 bases outside the gene matches. Here the CDR3 DNA reads TGCGCCAGCCAACTAGCGCGCTCCTACGAGCAGTACTTC. Its translation is CASQLARSYEQYF.

The chain carries TRBV5-4 and TRBJ2-7, with TRBD1 matching 9 bases. The ends lost 3 bases at V and 4 bases at J; junction bases unmatched: 11. Germline V gives CDR1 SGHNT, CDR2 YYREEE (reference sequence). The CDR3 is made up of 16 amino acids. CDR3 region: CASSSRPGQGIYEQYF. The CDR3 DNA sequence: TGTGCCAGCAGCTCCAGGCCGGGACAGGGTATTTACGAGCAGTACTTC. The full variable domain, rest sourced from reference TRBV5-4 and TRBJ2-7, is ETGVTQSPTHLIKTRGQQVTLRCSSQSGHNTVSWYQQALGQGPQFIFQYYREEENGRGNFPPRFSGLQFPNYSSELNVNALELDDSALYLCASSSRPGQGIYEQYFGPGTRLTVT.

The chain combines TRBV2 with TRBJ2-2, with 8 bases that match TRBD1. The CDR3 is 16 amino acids. From germline, CDR1 is SNHLY and CDR2 FYNNEI. V shed 2 bases and J 7 bases; nucleotides not matched to a gene: 9. The CDR3 nucleotides read TGTGCCAGCAGTGAAAAGACAGGGGCGAGTGGCGGGGAGCTGTTTTTT. Protein sequence: CASSEKTGASGGELFF. Using reference TRBV2 and TRBJ2-2 for the parts outside the CDR3, the full variable domain is EPEVTQTPSHQVTQMGQEVILRCVPISNHLYFYWYRQILGQKVEFLVSFYNNEISEKSEIFDDQFSVERPDGSNFTLKIRSTKLEDSAMYFCASSEKTGASGGELFFGEGSRLTVL.

CDR3 protein: CASSVGPRLGDEAFF. CDR3 DNA sequence: TGTGCCAGCAGCGTAGGTCCTCGTTTAGGGGATGAAGCTTTCTTT. This chain links TRBV9 with TRBJ1-1; D may be TRBD1 (5 bases). Germline CDR1 and CDR2: SGDLS and YYNGEE. This CDR3 has 15 amino acids. V gave up 0 bases and J gave up 7 bases, with 16 bases separating them. The entire variable domain, with the rest obtained from reference TRBV9 and TRBJ1-1, is as follows: DSGVTQTPKHLITATGQRVTLRCSPRSGDLSVYWYQQSLDQGLQFLIQYYNGEERAKGNILERFSAQQFPDLHSELNLSSLELGDSALYFCASSVGPRLGDEAFFGQGTRLTVV.

The V and J genes are TRBV3-1 (or the pseudogene TRBV3-2) and TRBJ2-3; D might be TRBD2 (5 bases). CDR3 length: 16 residues. V gave up 4 bases and J gave up 6 bases, with 20 bases separating them. Germline V gene sequence: CDR1 LGHDT, CDR2 YNNKEL (reference sequence). This CDR3 is CASSPLEVPLGDTQYF. The CDR3 bases are TGTGCCAGCAGCCCTTTGGAGGTTCCCCTTGGGGATACGCAGTATTTT.

The chain couples TRBV30 to TRBJ2-7; 9 nucleotides agree with TRBD1. CDR1 is GTSNPN and CDR2 is SVGIG in the germline V gene (reference sequence). The CDR3 has 14 amino acids. V lost 3 bases, J lost 2 bases, and 5 bases stayed unmatched. The CDR3 region is CAWSEDRGAYEQYF. CDR3 in DNA: TGTGCCTGGAGCGAAGACAGGGGGGCCTACGAGCAGTACTTC.

The CDR3 nucleotides are TGCGCCAGCAGCTTCGAAGGACAGGGCCGAGAGACCCAGTACTTC. Protein product: CASSFEGQGRETQYF. V and J are TRBV5-1 and TRBJ2-5; 8 positions agree with TRBD1. CDR3 length equals 15 residues. The germline CDR1 and CDR2 sequences are SGHRS and YFSETQ. The ends lost 2 bases at V and 4 bases at J; junction bases unmatched: 7.

The chain couples TRBV21-1 to TRBJ1-1. TRBV21-1 is designated a pseudogene. The CDR3 loop spans 15 amino acids. The CDR3 bases are TGTGCCAGCAGCAAAGGTCCCGGGGCAGCGTCAGAAGCTTTCTTT. It yields the protein CASSKGPGAASEAFF.

This clone appeared a single time. The chain is built from TRBV28 and TRBJ2-7; D unresolved. The germline V and J ends were trimmed by 2 bases and 10 bases, with 9 bases remaining between them. CDR3 length equals 11 residues. Germline loops: CDR1 MDHEN, CDR2 SYDVKM. CDR3: CASSLGDPQYF. CDR3 coding DNA: TGTGCCAGCAGTTTAGGGGATCCCCAGTACTTC. Based on the CDR3 plus reference TRBV28 and TRBJ2-7, the full variable domain is DVKVTQSSRYLVKRTGEKVFLECVQDMDHENMFWYRQDPGLGLRLIYFSYDVKMKEKGDIPEGYSVSREKKERFSLILESASTNQTSMYLCASSLGDPQYFGPGTRLTVT.

The chain joins TRBV10-2 to TRBJ2-1; D possibly corresponds to TRBD2 (5 bases). Germline values: CDR1 WSHSY, CDR2 SAAADI. CDR3 length: 14 amino acids. Trimming shortened V by 7 bases and J by 5 bases, and 15 bases separated the two germline ends. In DNA, the CDR3 is TGCGCCAGCACCTTGGGCGGGCCCCACAATGAGCAGTTCTTC. Amino acid sequence: CASTLGGPHNEQFF.

DNA of the CDR3: TGCGCCAGCAGTGAGTTCTATAGCAATCAGCCCCAGCATTTT. It encodes CASSEFYSNQPQHF. This chain uses TRBV10-2 with TRBJ1-5; D remains ambiguous. With 1 base removed from V and 0 bases from J, the gap between germline ends came to 4 bases. The CDR3 spans 14 residues. CDR1 WSHSY and CDR2 SAAADI come from the germline V gene.

The chain is built from TRBV14 and TRBJ2-7; 12 bases fit TRBD2. Germline trimming cut 0 bases from V and 4 bases from J; bases unmatched to any gene: 4. Per germline, CDR1 SGHDN and CDR2 FVKESK. This CDR3 spans 16 amino acids. The CDR3 reads CASSQDQTSGSYEQYF. The CDR3 DNA sequence: TGTGCCAGCAGCCAAGATCAGACTAGCGGGAGTTACGAGCAGTACTTC.

This chain connects TRBV10-3 to TRBJ1-6, with TRBD1 matching over 7 bases. Germline trimming cut 4 bases from V and 7 bases from J; bases unmatched to any gene: 4. This CDR3 is built from 14 residues. In germline, CDR1 is ENHRY, CDR2 SYGVKD. Here the CDR3 reads CAISGTGGNSPLHF. DNA of the CDR3: TGTGCCATCAGTGGGACAGGCGGGAATTCACCCCTCCACTTT.

V gene TRBV29-1 combines with J gene TRBJ2-7; 12 bases agree with TRBD2. This CDR3 is built from 14 residues. Germline V gene sequence: CDR1 SQVTM, CDR2 ANQGSEA. Trimming cost V 5 bases and J 5 bases; bases outside gene matches: 7. CDR3 sequence (DNA): TGCAGCGTTCAAAAGAGACTAGCGGGAGACGAGCAGTACTTC. Translation: CSVQKRLAGDEQYF.

J is TRBJ1-5 and V is TRBV24-1; D gene unclear. V was pared by 1 base and J by 7 bases, with 7 bases between. CDR1 is KGHDR and CDR2 is SFDVKD in the germline V gene. CDR3 length: 13 residues. CDR3 residues: CATSDFGNQPQHF. The DNA for the CDR3 is TGTGCCACCAGTGATTTCGGTAACCAGCCCCAGCATTTT.

Notes on this clone: Compared with germline, one end of the junction differs, possibly owing to a read error. The chain links TRBV12-3 or TRBV12-4 to TRBJ2-1, with a weak D call TRBD2 (5 bases). This CDR3 is 13 amino acids long. The CDR3 loop reads CASRLGRSNEQFF. The DNA of the CDR3 is TGTGCCAGCAGATTAGGGAGAAGCAATGAGCAGTTCTTC.

This chain uses TRBV9 with TRBJ1-2; D may be TRBD1 (6 bases). Per germline, CDR1 SGDLS and CDR2 YYNGEE. V shed 0 bases and J shed 7 bases, with 10 bases lying between them. CDR3 size: 13 residues. The CDR3 loop reads CASSVGGLFGYTF. In DNA form, the CDR3 reads TGTGCCAGCAGCGTAGGGGGGCTCTTTGGCTACACCTTC.

The chain couples TRBV6-5 to TRBJ1-5, with 8 nucleotides matching TRBD1. Germline V gives CDR1 MNHEY, CDR2 SVGAGI. The CDR3 sequence is 13 residues long. The V and J ends lost 6 bases and 7 bases, in that order; junction bases with no gene match: 5. The CDR3 sequence is CASRGTGPQPQHF. The CDR3 DNA is TGTGCCAGCAGAGGGACAGGCCCCCAGCCCCAGCATTTT.